This entry lists 12 T cell receptor beta chains sequenced from one sample in a study of identical twins. MiXCR, applied by TCRdb to the 5' RACE reads, yields one record per CDR3 protein. The data hold around 650,000 distinct CDR3 sequences, with roughly 7.1% observed a single time. This sample also belongs to another study, concerning yellow fever vaccine responses in identical twins.

Specimen: PBMCs. The source is a woman under 30 in good health.

This rearrangement joins TRBV6-5 to TRBJ2-7; the match to TRBD2 covers 9 bases. Germline V lookup: CDR1 MNHEY, CDR2 SVGAGI. The CDR3 totals 16 residues. J lost 5 bases, V lost 0 bases, and 8 bases had no gene match. As DNA, the CDR3 is TGTGCCAGCAGTTACTCGTCTGGCGGGAGGGGTGACGAGCAGTACTTC. Translated, it gives CASSYSSGGRGDEQYF.

This clonotype was picked up a small number of times. This chain uses TRBV15 with TRBJ2-3, with 9 bases fitting TRBD2. Germline V gives CDR1 LNHNV, CDR2 YYDKDF (reference sequence). With 1 base clipped from V and 2 bases from J, the junction kept 7 bases outside the gene matches. The CDR3 is 17 amino acids. The CDR3 loop is CATSRVLRGGDTDTQYF. The CDR3 bases are TGTGCCACCAGCAGAGTCCTGCGCGGGGGGGACACAGATACGCAGTATTTT.

The rearrangement uses TRBV28 and TRBJ1-2; weak D call: TRBD1 (6 bases). The CDR3 totals 15 residues. Germline values: CDR1 MDHEN, CDR2 SYDVKM. V dropped 4 bases and J dropped 0 bases, with 12 bases sitting between them. The CDR3 is CASSSQGRANYGYTF. In DNA form, the CDR3 reads TGTGCCAGCAGTTCACAGGGACGCGCTAACTATGGCTACACCTTC.

Note on this clonotype: A much more abundant neighbour one base away suggests this may be a read error. Written as DNA, the CDR3 is TGTGCCAGCAGCTTAGGGTCTAGCGGGAGCGAAGAGATCCAGTACTTC. Its translation: CASSLGSSGSEEIQYF. The gene calls are TRBV11-2 and TRBJ2-5, with TRBD2 matching 10 bases. CDR3 size: 16 residues. CDR1 and CDR2 (germline): SGHAT, FQNNGV. The full variable domain, completed using reference TRBV11-2 and TRBJ2-5, is EAGVAQSPRYKIIEKRQSVAFWCNPISGHATLYWYQQILGQGPKLLIQFQNNGVVDDSQLPKDRFSAERLKGVDSTLKIQPAKLEDSAVYLCASSLGSSGSEEIQYFGPGTRLLVL.

The chain joins TRBV2 to TRBJ2-7; D unresolved. The CDR3 totals 14 residues. V shed 5 bases and J shed 4 bases, with 15 bases lying between them. CDR1 SNHLY and CDR2 FYNNEI come from the germline V gene. Written as DNA, the CDR3 is TGTGCCAGCAGTTCCAGCCCTACGAGGTACGAGCAGTACGTC. It specifies CASSSSPTRYEQYV.

The CDR3 DNA is TGTGCCATCAGTGAGAACAGGGAGCATTCACCCCTCCACTTT. Amino acid sequence: CAISENREHSPLHF. The chain combines TRBV10-3 with TRBJ1-6, with D perhaps TRBD1 (6 bases). The CDR3 is 14 residues long. Trimming took 2 bases from V and 8 from J, leaving 10 bases between them. Germline lookup yields CDR1 ENHRY and CDR2 SYGVKD.

This clonotype has only a few counts. The gene calls are TRBV20-1 and TRBJ1-2; 9 bases are shared with TRBD1. The germline V gene encodes CDR1 DFQATT and CDR2 SNEGSKA (reference sequence). The CDR3 loop spans 15 amino acids. J gave up 1 base and V 6 bases, and 9 bases lay outside the gene matches. In DNA form, the CDR3 reads TGCAGTGCCACCGGGACAGGGTTCCTTAACTATGGCTACACCTTC. Amino acids: CSATGTGFLNYGYTF.

The sample holds a few counts of this clonotype. The V gene is TRBV29-1, the J gene TRBJ1-1, with no clear D. The germline CDR1 and CDR2 sequences are SQVTM and ANQGSEA. The germline V and J ends were trimmed by 4 bases and 3 bases, with 15 bases remaining between them. The CDR3 contains 14 residues. This CDR3 is CSVVLRARDTEAFF. The CDR3 nucleotides are TGCAGCGTTGTATTGAGGGCTAGGGACACTGAAGCTTTCTTT.

This clonotype was recorded many times. The genes are TRBV24-1 and TRBJ2-1, with 8 bases matching TRBD2. CDR1 and CDR2 (germline): KGHDR, SFDVKD. V lost 3 bases and J lost 7; bases outside the gene matches: 10. The length of the CDR3 is 16 residues. CDR3 loop: CATSDLLSGSRNEQFF. In nucleotides, the CDR3 is TGTGCCACCAGTGATCTCCTCAGCGGGAGCAGGAATGAGCAGTTCTTC.

The chain combines TRBV29-1 with TRBJ2-7, with D tentatively TRBD2 (7 bases). Germline loops: CDR1 SQVTM, CDR2 ANQGSEA. Trimming took 2 bases from V and 12 from J, leaving 14 bases between them. CDR3 length: 11 amino acids. CDR3 coding DNA: TGCAGCGTTGAAAGGGAGGGACACACGTACGTC. Translating it yields CSVEREGHTYV.

This clonotype was detected ten times or more. The rearrangement joins TRBV5-5 to TRBJ2-2, with 11 positions matching TRBD1. The CDR3 extends over 16 amino acids. The germline gives CDR1 SGHKS, CDR2 YYEKEE (reference sequence). The J segment lost 4 bases and the V segment lost 4 bases, leaving 6 bases of the junction unmatched. The CDR3 reads CASSLGQGATTGELFF. CDR3 coding DNA: TGTGCCAGCAGCCTAGGACAGGGGGCCACCACCGGGGAGCTGTTTTTT. The entire variable domain, with the rest obtained from reference TRBV5-5 and TRBJ2-2, is as follows: DAGVTQSPTHLIKTRGQQVTLRCSPISGHKSVSWYQQVLGQGPQFIFQYYEKEERGRGNFPDRFSARQFPNYSSELNVNALLLGDSALYLCASSLGQGATTGELFFGEGSRLTVL.

Ten or more counts support this clonotype. This chain joins TRBV5-1 and TRBJ2-3; 9 bases map to TRBD1. Germline CDR1 SGHRS, CDR2 YFSETQ. CDR3 length equals 15 residues. Trimming at V came to 4 bases and at J to 4 bases, leaving 7 bases not matched to a gene. Here the CDR3 reads CASSELGTGSDTQYF. The CDR3 DNA follows: TGCGCCAGCAGCGAGTTAGGGACAGGGTCAGATACGCAGTATTTT.